The clone carrying this TCR beta chain was seen repeatedly, ten times or more. What it binds is not known. This specimen belongs to a study of neurological immune-mediated disorders. Time point in this sample: longitudinal time-point 2. Unsorted libraries came from 2 million PBMCs stored at -80 °C. CDR1 and CDR2 from the germline V gene are SGHRS and YFSETQ. The CDR3 has 13 residues. Trimming took 0 bases from V and 9 from J; bases not matched to a gene: 1. A single record per CDR3 protein comes from TCRdb applying MiXCR to the 5' RACE reads. The sample lists 60,000 to 75,000 distinct CDR3 sequences, nearly 10% occurring once. Points from the study as a whole: Multiple sclerosis was found to have the least TCR clonal expansion, below healthy controls, and HTLV-1-associated myelopathy the most.

This sequence originates from a man aged 25-45 years in good health. The V gene is TRBV5-1, the J gene TRBJ2-1; 9 bases fit TRBD1. The sequencing input was PBMCs. DNA of the CDR3: TGCGCCAGCAGCTTGGGGACAGGGGTTGAGCAGTTCTTC. Its protein is CASSLGTGVEQFF.